These T cell receptor beta chains were read from a single sample in a study of control samples from healthy donors and cancer patients. The protocol was immunoSEQ multiplex PCR, while the TCRdb copy is restricted to in-frame clones and leaves out a portion. This repertoire shows 90,000 or so clones, less than 90% found once; its top ten account for approximately 15%. Sequencing was done on a sample of blood. The receptors shown here come from a woman in her 70s in good health. The CDR3 runs from the conserved cysteine through the conserved F or W. A D gene is named only where the DNA matches it firmly. Clone size is stated in some rows and not others, as once, few, many or a class when expanded.

TRBJ2-7 TRBD2 TRBV9 NA TGTGCCAGCAGCCCCGGACTAGCGGGGCCCTACGAGCAGTACTTC CASSPGLAGPYEQYF
TRBJ1-1 NA TRBV29-1 NA TGCAGCGTTGGGGGCCCAAGCAACACTGAAGCTTTCTTT CSVGGPSNTEAFF
TRBJ1-1 NA TRBV28 NA TGTGCCAGCAGGGGGCCCTCGTTTATGTTCTTT CASRGPSFMFF
TRBJ1-4 NA TRBV6-5 NA TGTGCCAGCACCGACCGGGGGGCTAATGAAAAACTGTTTTTT CASTDRGANEKLFF
TRBJ1-2 NA TRBV21-1 NA TGTGCCAGCTTCACGCCTATCCGAGCTAACTATGGCTACACCTTC CASFTPIRANYGYTF
TRBJ1-2 NA TRBV19 NA TGTGCCAGTAGTTCAGGGGATACTAACTATGGCTACACCTTC CASSSGDTNYGYTF
TRBJ1-6 TRBD1 TRBV6-5 once TGTGCCAGCAGTCAGGGGGGGGCTCATTCACCCCTCCACTTT CASSQGGAHSPLHF
TRBJ2-3 NA TRBV5-1 once TGCGCCAGCAGCTTGGAGGGGTTAGATACGCAGTATTTT CASSLEGLDTQYF
TRBJ2-1 TRBD2 TRBV10-1 few TGCGCCAGCAGTGAGGATCGACTAGCGGGGGGCAAGAATGAGCAGTTCTTC CASSEDRLAGGKNEQFF
TRBJ2-1 TRBD1 TRBV7-7 NA TGTGCTAGCAGCCTCGGACAGGGCGAGTTCAATGAGCAGTTCTTC CASSLGQGEFNEQFF
TRBJ1-6 NA TRBV11-2 NA TGTGCCAGCAGCTCTACGATGGGGGGGGCTAATTCACCCCTCCACTTT CASSSTMGGANSPLHF
TRBJ1-1 TRBD1 TRBV5-8 NA TGTGCCAGCAGCTTGGAGCAGGGGGCCACTGAAGCTTTCTTT CASSLEQGATEAFF
TRBJ1-6 TRBD1 TRBV28 NA TGTGCCAGCAGTTTGATGACAGGGCCTAAGGGGCCCCTCCACTTT CASSLMTGPKGPLHF
TRBJ1-6 NA TRBV2 NA TGTGCCAGCAGTGTATGGGGGCGTAATTCACCCCTCCACTTT CASSVWGRNSPLHF
TRBJ1-1 NA TRBV9 NA TGTGCCAGCAGCTCCGGGGGGGGGTTGAACACTGAAGCTTTCTTT CASSSGGGLNTEAFF
TRBJ1-2 TRBD1 TRBV9 NA TGTGCCAGCAGCGACCAAATTGGCACAGGGGGCGGCTACACCTTC CASSDQIGTGGGYTF
TRBJ1-3 NA TRBV5-6 NA TGTGCCAGCAGCTTCGAAAGGACCGTTGTAGGAAACACCATATATTTT CASSFERTVVGNTIYF
TRBJ1-6 TRBD1 TRBV9 NA TGTGCCAGCAGCGTAGGAGGTGGGACAGACAATTCACCCCTCCACTTT CASSVGGGTDNSPLHF
TRBJ2-5 TRBD2 TRBV3-1/TRBV3-2 NA TGTGCCAGCAGCCAGGAAGTGACTAGCGGAATTCAAGAGACCCAGTACTTC CASSQEVTSGIQETQYF
TRBJ1-1 NA TRBV6-2/TRBV6-3 NA TGTGCCAGCAGCCCGGTCACTGAAGCTTTCTTT CASSPVTEAFF
TRBJ1-4 NA TRBV5-1 once TGCGCCAGCAGAGGGGGTAGGGGCGGCCAGGATGAAAAACTGTTTTTT CASRGGRGGQDEKLFF
TRBJ2-7 TRBD1 TRBV5-6 NA TGTGCCAGCAGCCAGGACAGGACCACCTACGAGCAGTACTTC CASSQDRTTYEQYF
TRBJ1-2 NA TRBV5-1 NA TGCGCCAGCAGCTTGGACATAGGCAGCTATGGCTACACCTTC CASSLDIGSYGYTF
TRBJ1-2 TRBD1 TRBV5-4 NA TGTGCCAGCAGCAAGGGACAGGCGGATGGCTACACCTTC CASSKGQADGYTF
TRBJ2-1 NA TRBV2 NA TGTGCCAGCAGTGAAGCGCTGGGTTCCGGCAGGAATGAGCAGTTCTTC CASSEALGSGRNEQFF
TRBJ2-5 TRBD1 TRBV10-3 NA TGTGCCACCCGGAGGGACAGGGCGACAGAGACCCAGTACTTC CATRRDRATETQYF
TRBJ1-5 NA TRBV6-5 NA TGTGCCAGCAGTTACTTCCCCGGGGGAGCCCAGCATTTT CASSYFPGGAQHF
TRBJ1-1 NA TRBV2 NA TGTGCCAGCAGTGAAAGTCGGGACACTGAAGCTTTCTTT CASSESRDTEAFF
TRBJ1-1 NA TRBV9 NA TGTGCCAGCAGCTCTACGACGGCTGAAGCTTTCTTT CASSSTTAEAFF
TRBJ2-7 NA TRBV7-2 few TGTGCCAGCAGCTCCGGCCTACGGACAAACCTCTACGAGCAGTACTTC CASSSGLRTNLYEQYF
TRBJ1-1 TRBD1 TRBV5-6 NA TGTGCCAGCAGCGTACCGGGACAGGGGAACACTGAAGCTTTCTTT CASSVPGQGNTEAFF
TRBJ1-6 NA TRBV5-5 few TGTGCCAGCAAGTACGTGGGGGCGAATTCACCCCTCCACTTT CASKYVGANSPLHF
TRBJ2-5 TRBD1 TRBV29-1 once TGCAGCGTCGACAGGGGAGCGGAGACCCAGTACTTC CSVDRGAETQYF
TRBJ1-5 NA TRBV30 NA TGTGCCTGGGGGGGAGGGGATCAGCCCCAGCATTTT CAWGGGDQPQHF
TRBJ2-7 TRBD2 TRBV11-2 NA TGTGCCAGCAGCTTATCGGTCGGGGGGTACGAGCAGTACTTC CASSLSVGGYEQYF
TRBJ2-1 TRBD2 TRBV9 NA TGTGCCAGCAGCTTCAACCGGGACTACTCCTACAATGAGCAGTTCTTC CASSFNRDYSYNEQFF
TRBJ2-1 TRBD2 TRBV3-1/TRBV3-2 NA TGTGCCAGCAGCCAAAGGCCTAGCGGAACCTACAATGAGCAGTTCTTC CASSQRPSGTYNEQFF
TRBJ2-2 NA TRBV24-1 NA TGTGCCACCAGTGATTTGCGGGGGTTGAACACCGGGGAGCTGTTTTTT CATSDLRGLNTGELFF
TRBJ1-4 NA TRBV19 NA TGTGCCAGTAGTCTGGAGAGCCTTAATGAAAAACTGTTTTTT CASSLESLNEKLFF
TRBJ2-5 NA TRBV2 NA TGTGCCAGCAGTGAAAGGACTCAGGCGGGGGCGACCCAGTACTTC CASSERTQAGATQYF
TRBJ1-2 TRBD1 TRBV6-5 NA TGTGCCAGCGGGGACAGGGTGATCAATGGCTACACCTTC CASGDRVINGYTF
TRBJ1-2 NA TRBV29-1 NA TGCAGCGTTGACAGCTATGGCTACACCTTC CSVDSYGYTF
TRBJ1-5 NA TRBV11-2 NA TGTGCCAGCAGCTTAGGGGATCAGCCCCAGCATTTT CASSLGDQPQHF
TRBJ1-4 NA TRBV18 NA TGTGCCAGCTCACCACGTCAGGGCCAGGGTGAAAAACTGTTTTTT CASSPRQGQGEKLFF
TRBJ2-1 NA TRBV18 NA TGTGCCAGCTCACCCTTAGGGAATGAGCAGTTCTTC CASSPLGNEQFF
TRBJ1-5 NA TRBV30 NA TGTGCCTGGAGTGGGACGGGGCAAGGACCCCAGCATTTT CAWSGTGQGPQHF
TRBJ1-5 NA TRBV24-1 NA TGTGCCACCAGTGACCCGACGACAGGCCAGAATCAGCCCCAGCATTTT CATSDPTTGQNQPQHF
TRBJ2-1 TRBD2 TRBV6-4 NA TGTGCCAGCAGTGTAGGGACTAGCGAGTACAATGAGCAGTTCTTC CASSVGTSEYNEQFF
TRBJ1-1 NA TRBV6-5 NA TGTGCCAGCAGCTCAGGCAGGGGAGCTTTCTTT CASSSGRGAFF
TRBJ2-1 TRBD1 TRBV12-5 NA TGTGCTAGTGGTTTGGTAAGGACAGGGCCCTACAATGAGCAGTTCTTC CASGLVRTGPYNEQFF
TRBJ2-3 NA TRBV14 NA TGTGCCAGCAGCCAAGCCCAAAGCACAGATACGCAGTATTTT CASSQAQSTDTQYF
TRBJ1-1 NA TRBV28 NA TGTGCCAGCACCCCGGGGGGTCCCATGAACACTGAAGCTTTCTTT CASTPGGPMNTEAFF
TRBJ2-3 TRBD2 TRBV10-2 NA TGCGCCACCCTGACTAGCGGGACTAGCACAGATACGCAGTATTTT CATLTSGTSTDTQYF
TRBJ2-2 NA TRBV6-2/TRBV6-3 once TGTGCCAGCAGTTTAACCTCCACCGGGGAGCTGTTTTTT CASSLTSTGELFF
TRBJ1-2 NA TRBV5-4 NA TGTGCCAGCTCCCTTGATACGGGGCTTAGCTATGGCTACACCTTC CASSLDTGLSYGYTF